Sequencing of this TCR beta chain was carried out in a study of cytomegalovirus exposure and HLA in healthy donors. Study context: Within the Caucasian-associated ancestry cluster were around four fifths of the approximately 400 genotyped donors.

Vbeta (60) and Jbeta (13) primers were used in the PCR. Profiling relied on immunoSEQ multiplex PCR, and the TCRdb table lists in-frame clones only, not all of them. The table records roughly 120,000 clones, around 63% of them present only once. This clone was counted between two and nine times. V shed 4 bases, J shed 7 bases, and the junction held 3 bases outside the gene matches. The CDR3 loop spans 13 amino acids. Looked up from germline, CDR1 is SGHTA and CDR2 is FQGNSA. The sample comprised PBMCs. This receptor was obtained from a man in his forties in good health and CMV-seropositive. The chain joins TRBV7-2 to TRBJ2-1; 8 nucleotides align to TRBD2. This CDR3 is CASSSSGSNEQFF. The CDR3 region has the DNA TGTGCCAGCAGCTCTAGCGGGTCTAATGAGCAGTTCTTC.